This T cell receptor beta chain derives from a study of response to subunit inactivated influenza vaccine. In TCRdb, the RT-PCR reads were re-called with MiXCR into one record per CDR3 protein. Among 500,000 or so distinct CDR3 sequences, more than 15% were seen once, and the ten largest hold less than 4%. This clonotype was seen a few times. No antigen is known for it. The CDR3 has 17 amino acids. From germline, CDR1 is LGHNA and CDR2 YNFKEQ. Trimming stripped 0 bases from V and 5 bases from J, with 19 bases between. Broader study findings: Each seasonal flu vaccination may recruit only limited new T cells, authors suggested.

The origin of this receptor is a man aged 50-75 years who received an inactivated influenza vaccine. The source material was CD4+ T cells sorted from PBMCs, sampled 23 months after vaccination. The rearrangement joins TRBV4-2 to TRBJ2-5; D is possibly TRBD2 (6 bases). The CDR3 nucleotides are TGTGCCAGCAGCCAAGAGCGGGACTCTGGAGGCGTTGAGACCCAGTACTTC. The encoded protein is CASSQERDSGGVETQYF.